The next 23 T cell receptor beta chains were all read from a single sample in a study of shared clonotypes between healthy human individuals. Using immunoSEQ multiplex PCR, the repertoire was profiled, and TCRdb retains in-frame clones only, with some absent. This sample has about 2.3 million clones, with 92% found just once. The specimen sequenced was naive CD4+ T cells from PBMCs. The sample's subset: CD45RA+ positively selected. The receptor set was obtained from a man between 18 and 35 years old in good health. Some clones in this sample may be carry-over from other donors' samples.

J is TRBJ2-1 and V is TRBV7-9, with D tentatively TRBD2 (5 bases). The CDR3 is 17 residues long. The germline CDR1 and CDR2 sequences are SEHNR and FQNEAQ (reference sequence). Trimming removed 3 bases from V and 1 base from J, with 16 bases in between. CDR3 residues: CASSLAWAEESYNEQFF. CDR3 DNA: TGTGCCAGCAGCTTGGCCTGGGCGGAGGAGTCCTACAATGAGCAGTTCTTC.

The CDR3 sequence: CASRNSQNSGNTIYF. Here the CDR3 DNA reads TGTGCCAGTAGGAACTCACAGAACTCTGGAAACACCATATATTTT. The rearrangement uses TRBV19 and TRBJ1-3; D is unclear. This CDR3 is built from 15 residues. V shed 6 bases and J shed 0 bases, with 12 bases lying between them. The V gene's germline CDR1 is LNHDA and CDR2 SQIVND (reference sequence).

This chain uses TRBV2 with TRBJ2-5; maybe TRBD2 (6 bases). CDR1 and CDR2 from the germline V gene are SNHLY and FYNNEI. The CDR3 has 13 amino acids. V shed 6 bases and J shed 2 bases, with 10 bases lying between them. CDR3 DNA sequence: TGTGCCAGCAGGCCCGGGACTCAAGAGACCCAGTACTTC. It specifies CASRPGTQETQYF.

The genes are TRBV7-2 and TRBJ2-1; possibly TRBD1 for D (6 bases). V was trimmed by 1 base and J by 0 bases, leaving 10 bases between them. The CDR3 totals 16 residues. Germline V gene sequence: CDR1 SGHTA, CDR2 FQGNSA. The CDR3 bases are TGTGCCAGCAGCTTAGGATCAGGGGTCTCCTACAATGAGCAGTTCTTC. It yields the protein CASSLGSGVSYNEQFF.

This clone was detected only a few times. The chain uses TRBV11-3 and TRBJ2-3; D not resolved. This CDR3 comprises 11 residues. Looked up from germline, CDR1 is SGHNT and CDR2 is YENEEA. With 4 bases removed from V and 5 bases from J, the gap between germline ends came to 4 bases. As DNA, the CDR3 is TGTGCCAGCAGCTCCGAAGATACGCAGTATTTT. Residues: CASSSEDTQYF.

As concerns this clone: Other DNA sequences in this specimen translate into the identical CDR3. The CDR3: CASSLGLAGPTDTQYF. The CDR3, as DNA: TGTGCCAGCAGCTTAGGGCTAGCGGGGCCCACAGATACGCAGTATTTT. This chain links TRBV7-3 with TRBJ2-3; 9 nucleotides line up with TRBD2. CDR3 length: 16 amino acids. V lost 2 bases and J lost 2; bases outside the gene matches: 5. The germline V gene encodes CDR1 SGHTA and CDR2 FQGTGA.

The chain has TRBV27 and TRBJ1-1; unclear D gene. V was trimmed by 3 bases and J by 7 bases, leaving 21 bases between them. There are 16 residues in the CDR3. Per germline, CDR1 MNHEY and CDR2 SMNVEV (reference sequence). This chain's CDR3 is CASSFFPPVPLGEAFF. The CDR3 bases are TGTGCCAGCAGTTTTTTTCCCCCGGTGCCCCTTGGTGAAGCTTTCTTT.

This sequence joins TRBV28 and TRBJ2-3, with 8 bases fitting TRBD2. The V and J ends lost 4 bases and 2 bases, in that order; junction bases with no gene match: 8. CDR1 MDHEN and CDR2 SYDVKM come from the germline V gene. This CDR3 comprises 16 residues. In nucleotides, the CDR3 is TGTGCCAGCAGTTCCCCCACTAGCGGCCTCACAGATACGCAGTATTTT. This translates into CASSSPTSGLTDTQYF.

Concerning this clone itself: The same CDR3 can be traced to other DNA sequences in this sample. The gene calls are TRBV28 and TRBJ2-7; 11 bases align to TRBD2. Per the germline V gene, CDR1 is MDHEN and CDR2 is SYDVKM. V lost 5 bases, J lost 2 bases, and 2 bases stayed unmatched. The CDR3 contains 14 residues. DNA for the CDR3: TGTGCCAGCAGTACTAGCGGGAGAACCTACGAGCAGTACTTC. Amino acid sequence: CASSTSGRTYEQYF.

The V and J genes are TRBV28 and TRBJ1-4; D ambiguous. Between the trimmed V and J ends, which lost 2 bases and 0 bases, there was a span of 16 bases. The CDR3 runs to 18 residues. CDR1 MDHEN and CDR2 SYDVKM come from the germline V gene. In DNA, the CDR3 is TGTGCCAGCAGTTTAGTAGGCCTCGGAGTAACAACTAATGAAAAACTGTTTTTT. Translated, it gives CASSLVGLGVTTNEKLFF.

The chain is built from TRBV7-3 and TRBJ1-6, with D unresolved. Trimming removed 2 bases from V and 14 bases from J, with 13 bases in between. The CDR3 extends over 13 amino acids. Per the germline V gene, CDR1 is SGHTA and CDR2 is FQGTGA. CDR3 bases: TGTGCCAGCAGCTTAGTGGTCGGGATGGCCCTCCACTTT. Translated, it gives CASSLVVGMALHF.

For this clone: This specimen includes other DNA sequences encoding the same CDR3. The chain has TRBV29-1 and TRBJ1-3; possibly TRBD1 for D (5 bases). The length of the CDR3 is 13 residues. Germline CDR1 and CDR2: SQVTM and ANQGSEA. Trimming pared 5 bases from V and 0 bases from J, leaving 8 bases between. In DNA form, the CDR3 reads TGCAGCGTTCAGGGACTCTCTGGAAACACCATATATTTT. Translating it yields CSVQGLSGNTIYF.

This rearrangement joins TRBV5-1 to TRBJ2-3; tentatively, D is TRBD1 or TRBD2 (6 bases each). The germline V and J ends were trimmed by 4 bases and 0 bases, with 18 bases remaining between them. CDR1 and CDR2 (germline): SGHRS, YFSETQ. The CDR3 totals 17 residues. DNA for the CDR3: TGCGCCAGCAGCGGATATTTGGGGGCGGGGAGCACAGATACGCAGTATTTT. Amino acids: CASSGYLGAGSTDTQYF.

This chain connects TRBV19 to TRBJ1-2; weak D call: TRBD1 (5 bases). Trimming cost V 7 bases and J 7 bases, with 19 bases left between them. CDR1 is LNHDA and CDR2 is SQIVND in the germline V gene (reference sequence). The CDR3 is made up of 14 amino acids. CDR3 protein: CASIGRQGGSGYTF. In nucleotides, the CDR3 is TGTGCCAGTATCGGGCGGCAGGGAGGGAGTGGCTACACCTTC.

The rearrangement joins TRBV29-1 to TRBJ2-3; possible D gene TRBD1, 5 bases. Trimming removed 8 bases from V and 4 bases from J, with 19 bases in between. Per germline, CDR1 SQVTM and CDR2 ANQGSEA. This CDR3 is built from 14 residues. In nucleotides, the CDR3 is TGCAGCCCTGGTCCGCTAGAAGGGGCAGATACGCAGTATTTT. Translation gives CSPGPLEGADTQYF.

This CDR3 is CASSIDLPPFPRGNEQFF. The CDR3 bases are TGTGCCAGTAGTATAGATCTCCCACCGTTCCCCAGGGGCAATGAGCAGTTCTTC. This chain connects TRBV19 to TRBJ2-1; possible D gene TRBD1, 6 bases. V lost 0 bases, J lost 6 bases, and 21 bases lay in between. This CDR3 is 18 amino acids long. CDR1 is LNHDA, CDR2 SQIVND, per germline (reference sequence).

The rearrangement links TRBV18 to TRBJ2-3; 7 bases fit TRBD2. Germline V gene lookup returns CDR1 KGHSH and CDR2 LQKENI. Trimming cost V 6 bases and J 2 bases; bases outside gene matches: 8. The CDR3 runs to 15 residues. CDR3 sequence (DNA): TGTGCCAGCTCGGCGGCTAGCGGCTACACAGATACGCAGTATTTT. It codes for CASSAASGYTDTQYF.

As concerns this clone: Distinct nucleotide sequences in the sample also encode this CDR3. This rearrangement joins TRBV28 to TRBJ1-1, with D maybe TRBD1 (5 bases). The CDR3 covers 11 residues. Germline loops: CDR1 MDHEN, CDR2 SYDVKM. V was clipped by 7 bases and J by 4 bases, with 7 bases between them. For the CDR3, the DNA is TGTGCCAGCACGGGGGGCACTGAAGCTTTCTTT. Its protein product is CASTGGTEAFF.

This chain links TRBV6-1 with TRBJ1-2, with D possibly TRBD1 on 6 matching bases. The germline CDR1 and CDR2 sequences are MNHNS and SASEGT. The CDR3 is 15 amino acids. Between the trimmed V and J ends, which lost 6 bases and 4 bases, there was a span of 18 bases. The chain's CDR3 is CASRVPGGQIYGYTF. The CDR3 coding sequence is TGTGCCAGCAGGGTACCCGGGGGGCAGATCTATGGCTACACCTTC.

The chain uses TRBV25-1 and TRBJ1-3; D remains unclear. Trimming shortened V by 3 bases and J by 2 bases, and 8 bases separated the two germline ends. The CDR3 contains 14 residues. Germline V gene sequence: CDR1 MGHDK, CDR2 SYGVNS. The CDR3: CASSELIAGNTIYF. The CDR3 DNA follows: TGTGCCAGCAGTGAGTTAATAGCTGGAAACACCATATATTTT. Based on the CDR3 plus reference TRBV25-1 and TRBJ1-3, the full variable domain is EADIYQTPRYLVIGTGKKITLECSQTMGHDKMYWYQQDPGMELHLIHYSYGVNSTEKGDLSSESTVSRIRTEHFPLTLESARPSHTSQYLCASSELIAGNTIYFGEGSWLTVV.

V is TRBV6-1 and J is TRBJ1-2, with D possibly TRBD1 on 6 matching bases. This CDR3 has 15 amino acids. Germline CDR1 MNHNS, CDR2 SASEGT. Trimming shortened V by 0 bases and J by 8 bases, and 16 bases separated the two germline ends. CDR3 amino acids: CASSEAWRGARGYTF. The DNA for the CDR3 is TGTGCCAGCAGTGAAGCATGGCGGGGGGCGCGGGGCTACACCTTC.

The chain joins TRBV14 to TRBJ1-2, with 7 positions matching TRBD1. This CDR3 has 17 residues. Germline V gene sequence: CDR1 SGHDN, CDR2 FVKESK. The trim removed 1 base at V and 8 bases at J, leaving 16 bases unmatched. The CDR3 nucleotides are TGTGCCAGCAGCCAAGTCTACGGGACAGCTCCTGAGGGGGGCTACACCTTC. Translated, it gives CASSQVYGTAPEGGYTF. The variable domain in full, with the rest retrieved from reference TRBV14 and TRBJ1-2, is EAGVTQFPSHSVIEKGQTVTLRCDPISGHDNLYWYRRVMGKEIKFLLHFVKESKQDESGMPNNRFLAERTGGTYSTLKVQPAELEDSGVYFCASSQVYGTAPEGGYTFGSGTRLTVV.

On this clone: The same CDR3 also results from other DNA sequences found in this sample. The CDR3 here is CASSLTTGELFF. CDR3 nucleotides: TGTGCCAGCAGTTTGACCACCGGGGAGCTGTTTTTT. The chain carries TRBV28 and TRBJ2-2, with D unclear. Germline loops: CDR1 MDHEN, CDR2 SYDVKM. The CDR3 is made up of 12 amino acids. V lost 3 bases and J 4 bases, leaving 3 bases between the germline ends.